A single sample gave rise to the 9 T cell receptor beta chains below, sequenced in a study of shared clonotypes between healthy human individuals. Profiling relied on immunoSEQ multiplex PCR, and the TCRdb table lists in-frame clones only, not all of them. Here the sample spans 1.5 million to 2.5 million clones, approximately 95% being singletons. Naive CD8 cells, CD45RO-negative and positively selected for CCR7, excluded terminally differentiated effector memory CD45RA+ cells. The sample comprised naive CD8+ T cells sorted from blood. The receptors derive from a man aged 18 to 29 in good health.

Turning to this clone: This sample also contains other DNA sequences that code for the same CDR3. The chain employs TRBV6-6 and TRBJ2-5; TRBD2 agrees at 7 bases. CDR1 and CDR2 from the germline V gene are MNHNY and SVGAGI (reference sequence). The CDR3 consists of 14 residues. The V segment lost 2 bases and the J segment 2 bases; nucleotides outside the gene matches: 2. CDR3 coding DNA: TGTGCCAGCAGTTACCCCGGGAGGCAAGAGACCCAGTACTTC. It is translated as CASSYPGRQETQYF.

The gene calls are TRBV13 and TRBJ2-1; 13 bases fit TRBD2. J gave up 6 bases and V 1 base, and 3 bases lay outside the gene matches. CDR3 size: 16 residues. The germline gives CDR1 PRHDT, CDR2 FYEKMQ (reference sequence). The CDR3 DNA reads TGTGCCAGCAGCTTAGAAGGGACTAGCGGGATCAATGAGCAGTTCTTC. It is translated as CASSLEGTSGINEQFF.

This chain links TRBV29-1 with TRBJ2-7; 12 bases are a match to TRBD2. Trimming cost V 6 bases and J 3 bases; bases outside gene matches: 12. The CDR3 covers 16 residues. The V gene's germline CDR1 is SQVTM and CDR2 ANQGSEA. The CDR3 region has the DNA TGCAGCGTCACAAAAACGGGACTAGCGGGCATCTACGAGCAGTACTTC. Amino acid sequence: CSVTKTGLAGIYEQYF.

The rearrangement joins TRBV6-1 to TRBJ2-5, with D perhaps assigned TRBD1 or TRBD2 (5 bases each). The V gene lost 8 bases and the J gene lost 5 bases, with 18 bases spanning the gap. This CDR3 contains 14 residues. Germline values: CDR1 MNHNS, CDR2 SASEGT. The CDR3 region is CASSKRGRSETQYF. The CDR3 region has the DNA TGTGCCAGCTCGAAGAGGGGAAGGTCGGAGACCCAGTACTTC.

The chain employs TRBV9 and TRBJ1-1; no definite D call. The germline V and J ends were trimmed by 4 bases and 5 bases, with 12 bases remaining between them. CDR1 SGDLS and CDR2 YYNGEE come from the germline V gene. This CDR3 has 13 residues. Written as DNA, the CDR3 is TGTGCCAGCAGCCTCGGCCCCGAAACTGAAGCTTTCTTT. This sequence encodes CASSLGPETEAFF.

The chain is built from TRBV27 and TRBJ2-7, with 7 positions matching TRBD1. The germline V gene has CDR1 MNHEY and CDR2 SMNVEV (reference sequence). The CDR3 is 15 amino acids. The junction had 6 bases not matched to a gene; V was cut back by 4 bases and J by 0 bases. CDR3 loop: CASSSTGTSSYEQYF. The CDR3 DNA reads as TGTGCCAGCAGTTCGACAGGGACGAGCTCCTACGAGCAGTACTTC.

This rearrangement joins TRBV4-2 to TRBJ1-3; 9 nucleotides agree with TRBD1. The trim removed 2 bases at V and 0 bases at J, leaving 20 bases unmatched. The V gene's germline CDR1 is LGHNA and CDR2 YNFKEQ. CDR3 length: 22 residues. CDR3 nucleotide sequence: TGTGCCAGCAGCCAAAAACCCTTAGGGACAGGGCTTACTACGTACTCTGGAAACACCATATATTTT. It translates to CASSQKPLGTGLTTYSGNTIYF.

The genes are TRBV9 and TRBJ1-2, with 8 bases fitting TRBD1. After removal of 4 bases from V and 5 bases from J, the junction contained 10 bases not matched to a gene. This CDR3 comprises 15 residues. CDR1 is SGDLS and CDR2 is YYNGEE in the germline V gene. CDR3 DNA sequence: TGTGCCAGCAGCTCCTCAGGGGGCGCTTGGTATGGCTACACCTTC. Protein sequence: CASSSSGGAWYGYTF.

The CDR3 nucleotides are TGTGCCAGCAGTGCGGGATCTAGCGGTTACTCCTACGAGCAGTACTTC. It specifies CASSAGSSGYSYEQYF. V usage is TRBV27 and J usage is TRBJ2-7, with 7 positions matching TRBD2. CDR1 and CDR2 (germline): MNHEY, SMNVEV (reference sequence). Trimming took 5 bases from V and 0 from J; bases not matched to a gene: 10. This CDR3 has 16 amino acids.